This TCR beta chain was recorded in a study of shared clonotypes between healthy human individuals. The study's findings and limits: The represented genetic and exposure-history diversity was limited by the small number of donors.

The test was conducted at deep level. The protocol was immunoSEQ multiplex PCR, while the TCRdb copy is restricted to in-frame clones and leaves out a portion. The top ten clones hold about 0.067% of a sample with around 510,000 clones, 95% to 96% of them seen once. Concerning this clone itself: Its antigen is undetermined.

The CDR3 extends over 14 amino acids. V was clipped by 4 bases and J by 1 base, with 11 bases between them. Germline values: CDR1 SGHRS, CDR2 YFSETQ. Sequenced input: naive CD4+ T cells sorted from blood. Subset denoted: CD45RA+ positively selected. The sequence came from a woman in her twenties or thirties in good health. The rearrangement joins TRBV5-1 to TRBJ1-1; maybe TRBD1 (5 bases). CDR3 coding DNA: TGCGCCAGCAGCGAGCAGGGTCGGAACACTGAAGCTTTCTTT. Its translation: CASSEQGRNTEAFF.